Shown below are 6 T cell receptor beta chains from a single sample sequenced in a study of chemoradiotherapy in HPV16-positive cancers. TCRdb's copy holds only in-frame clones and misses some; the assay was immunoSEQ multiplex PCR. Here the sample spans around 22,000 clones, just under 95% being singletons. The source material was blood, sampled from a patient who underwent chemoradiotherapy. These receptors were obtained from a human donor with HPV-associated anogenital cancer.

The chain has TRBV27 and TRBJ1-1, with TRBD1 as a possible D gene (5 bases). The CDR3 has 16 amino acids. Deletions cut 2 bases from V and 0 bases from J, with 13 bases between. From germline, CDR1 is MNHEY and CDR2 SMNVEV (reference sequence). CDR3 residues: CASSLVRGPLNTEAFF. The CDR3 DNA sequence: TGTGCCAGCAGTTTAGTCCGGGGCCCCCTGAACACTGAAGCTTTCTTT.

This clone has a single count. The V call is TRBV9, the J call TRBJ2-1; D may match TRBD1 or TRBD2 (6 bases each). The CDR3 loop spans 14 amino acids. Germline CDR1 reads SGDLS; CDR2 reads YYNGEE. The V end was cut by 5 bases, the J end by 2 bases, with 11 bases between. For the CDR3, the DNA is TGTGCCAGCAGAAGGGGGGAGACCTACAATGAGCAGTTCTTC. This sequence encodes CASRRGETYNEQFF.

The count of this clone is one. The chain joins TRBV5-1 to TRBJ1-4; D not certain. From germline, CDR1 is SGHRS and CDR2 YFSETQ. Trimming took off 4 bases at V and 0 bases at J, with 7 bases between the two ends. This CDR3 is 14 amino acids long. CDR3 sequence (DNA): TGCGCCAGCAGCGAAGCCTCAACTAATGAAAAACTGTTTTTT. Amino acid sequence: CASSEASTNEKLFF.

This chain joins TRBV11-2 and TRBJ2-1, with 12 bases identical to TRBD2. There are 16 residues in the CDR3. V lost 5 bases to trimming and J lost 4 bases; unmatched junction nucleotides: 6. Per germline, CDR1 SGHAT and CDR2 FQNNGV. The chain's CDR3 is CASSAGTSGYYNEQFF. The CDR3 DNA follows: TGTGCCAGCAGCGCAGGGACTAGCGGGTATTACAATGAGCAGTTCTTC.

The chain has TRBV4-1 and TRBJ2-2, with D maybe TRBD2 (6 bases). V shed 3 bases and J shed 4 bases, with 15 bases lying between them. Germline CDR1 MGHRA, CDR2 YSYEKL. The CDR3 sequence is 16 residues long. The CDR3 bases are TGCGCCAGCAGCCAGGGGCCAGCAGCGGGCACCGGGGAGCTGTTTTTT. Its translation: CASSQGPAAGTGELFF.

CDR3 coding DNA: TGTGCCACCACCGAGGGGGGGGGCAACACTGAAGCTTTCTTT. Its protein is CATTEGGGNTEAFF. The rearrangement uses TRBV19 and TRBJ1-1, with D possibly TRBD1 on 6 matching bases. Trimming took off 10 bases at V and 2 bases at J, with 17 bases between the two ends. Germline V gives CDR1 LNHDA, CDR2 SQIVND (reference sequence). The CDR3 is 14 amino acids.